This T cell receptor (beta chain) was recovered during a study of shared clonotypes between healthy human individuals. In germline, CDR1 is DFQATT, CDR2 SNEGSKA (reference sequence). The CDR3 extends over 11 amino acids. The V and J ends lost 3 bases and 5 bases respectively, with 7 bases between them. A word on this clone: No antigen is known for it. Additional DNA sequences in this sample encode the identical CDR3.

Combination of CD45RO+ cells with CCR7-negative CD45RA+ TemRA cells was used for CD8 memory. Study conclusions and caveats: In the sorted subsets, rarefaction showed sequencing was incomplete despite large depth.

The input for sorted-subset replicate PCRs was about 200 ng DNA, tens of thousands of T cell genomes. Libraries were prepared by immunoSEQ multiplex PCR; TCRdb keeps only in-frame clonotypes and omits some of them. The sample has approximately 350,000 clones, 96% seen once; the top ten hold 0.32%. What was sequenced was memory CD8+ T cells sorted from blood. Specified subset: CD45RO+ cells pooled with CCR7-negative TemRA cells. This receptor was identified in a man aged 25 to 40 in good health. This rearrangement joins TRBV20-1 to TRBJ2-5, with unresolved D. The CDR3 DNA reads TGCAGTGCTAGGGGTAGGGAGACCCAGTACTTC. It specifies CSARGRETQYF.